This T cell receptor beta chain was documented in a study of cytomegalovirus exposure and HLA in healthy donors. For this clone: Its antigen is undetermined.

Each donor's status was that of a healthy bone marrow donor. Study-level findings and limits: A few of the chains that were CMV-associated were confirmed in vitro to be specific for CMV antigens. Later analysis revealed greater clonal expansion in HLA-associated TCR beta chains than in equally common others. Certain indistinguishable V segments, among them TRBV6-2 and TRBV6-3, were excluded.

PCR used 60 Vbeta primers and 13 Jbeta primers. Libraries were prepared by immunoSEQ multiplex PCR; TCRdb keeps only in-frame clonotypes and omits some of them. The repertoire holds 96,000 or so clones, with around 79% as singletons. Germline values: CDR1 MRHNA, CDR2 SNTAGT. Trimming took 5 bases from V and 3 from J; bases not matched to a gene: 4. CDR3 length: 15 residues. The chain links TRBV6-4 to TRBJ2-2, with 9 positions matching TRBD2. This sequence was found in a female donor in good health and CMV-seropositive. The specimen was PBMCs. CDR3 in DNA: TGTGCCAGCAGTAAGGGACTAGCCGACACCGGGGAGCTGTTTTTT. Its protein product is CASSKGLADTGELFF.